Listed below are T cell receptor beta chains from one sample, sequenced in a study of blood T cell repertoires in COVID-19. Clones were read by immunoSEQ multiplex PCR, and TCRdb kept only the in-frame ones, dropping some. The data show approximately 300,000 clones, more than 85% seen once. The specimen sequenced was PBMCs or T cells enriched from blood (not recorded which). The receptors here all came from a woman in her 30s who had recovered from COVID-19. Each CDR3 is given without its conserved first and last residue. Part of the rows lack a size; the others show once, few, many or a class for expanded clones.

clone_size: .; cdr3_length: 12; v_call: TRBV10-2; cdr3_aa: ASSFGRGSTEAF
clone_size: .; cdr3_length: 14; v_call: TRBV15; cdr3_aa: ATSRDGGSGSYEQY
clone_size: .; cdr3_length: 12; v_call: TRBV5-8; cdr3_aa: ASSLTGTASGYT
clone_size: .; cdr3_length: 13; v_call: TRBV7-2; cdr3_aa: ASSLASQGPYEQY
clone_size: .; cdr3_length: 12; v_call: TRBV27; cdr3_aa: ASSNQVGGETQY
clone_size: once; cdr3_length: 14; v_call: TRBV28; cdr3_aa: ASRPGGQGGSYEQY
clone_size: .; cdr3_length: 12; v_call: TRBV28; cdr3_aa: ASSSGQQDEKLF
clone_size: .; cdr3_length: 10; v_call: TRBV6-5; cdr3_aa: ASRTIGGGYT
clone_size: once; cdr3_length: 11; v_call: TRBV6-5; cdr3_aa: ASSYSGGPEAF
clone_size: .; cdr3_length: 13; v_call: TRBV5-5; cdr3_aa: ASSFSGQGPNEQF
clone_size: .; cdr3_length: 14; v_call: TRBV28; cdr3_aa: ASSGLGLAGVNEQF
clone_size: .; cdr3_length: 13; v_call: TRBV5-1; cdr3_aa: ASRRDRSSGNTIY
clone_size: .; cdr3_length: 14; v_call: TRBV28; cdr3_aa: ASSSPGGSAKETQY
clone_size: .; cdr3_length: 14; v_call: TRBV5-4; cdr3_aa: ASSLFGHPSGSPLH
clone_size: .; cdr3_length: 12; v_call: TRBV9; cdr3_aa: ASSPRDREYEQY
clone_size: few; cdr3_length: 10; v_call: TRBV5-5; cdr3_aa: ASSSWRVGYT
clone_size: .; cdr3_length: 13; v_call: TRBV7-3; cdr3_aa: ASSPGLVKDHEQF
clone_size: few; cdr3_length: 14; v_call: TRBV5-1; cdr3_aa: ASSSRQGWGADTQY
clone_size: .; cdr3_length: 12; v_call: TRBV5-1; cdr3_aa: ASSLAGQNSPLH
clone_size: .; cdr3_length: 12; v_call: TRBV24-1; cdr3_aa: ATSVGTVNTEAF
clone_size: .; cdr3_length: 11; v_call: TRBV15; cdr3_aa: ATREGGTDTQY
clone_size: .; cdr3_length: 10; v_call: TRBV9; cdr3_aa: ASSVAETEAF
clone_size: .; cdr3_length: 15; v_call: TRBV29-1; cdr3_aa: SVVVGTGGWLSTEAF
clone_size: .; cdr3_length: 13; v_call: TRBV5-1; cdr3_aa: ASTRGTGDNYGYT
clone_size: .; cdr3_length: 14; v_call: TRBV11-2; cdr3_aa: ASSPPGLAYRYEQF
clone_size: .; cdr3_length: 15; v_call: TRBV7-9; cdr3_aa: ASSLEISGGAPETQY
clone_size: .; cdr3_length: 9; v_call: TRBV5-1; cdr3_aa: ASSPRNTQY
clone_size: .; cdr3_length: 13; v_call: TRBV19; cdr3_aa: ASSIGDRGANEQF
clone_size: .; cdr3_length: 15; v_call: TRBV5-1; cdr3_aa: ASSLDLAGAHTDTQY
clone_size: .; cdr3_length: 11; v_call: TRBV7-9; cdr3_aa: ASSPVSAQPQH
clone_size: .; cdr3_length: 13; v_call: TRBV28; cdr3_aa: ASRAGQAKNSPLH
clone_size: .; cdr3_length: 12; v_call: TRBV5-4; cdr3_aa: ASSFSGGDETQY
clone_size: .; cdr3_length: 12; v_call: TRBV7-2; cdr3_aa: ASSSNWDRGLLT
clone_size: .; cdr3_length: 11; v_call: TRBV18; cdr3_aa: ASSPNQGHEQY
clone_size: .; cdr3_length: 17; v_call: TRBV11-3; cdr3_aa: ASSLVSGLAGGWTDTQY
clone_size: .; cdr3_length: 12; v_call: TRBV2; cdr3_aa: ASSELGTNYEQY
clone_size: .; cdr3_length: 14; v_call: TRBV19; cdr3_aa: ASTPGRDSYYNEQF
clone_size: .; cdr3_length: 11; v_call: TRBV7-9; cdr3_aa: ASSPRDRYEQY
clone_size: .; cdr3_length: 12; v_call: TRBV18; cdr3_aa: ASSLQGSGNTIY
clone_size: .; cdr3_length: 13; v_call: TRBV2; cdr3_aa: ASSEWADHNSPLH
clone_size: .; cdr3_length: 13; v_call: TRBV7-9; cdr3_aa: ASSLGQPMDSPLH
clone_size: .; cdr3_length: 12; v_call: TRBV27; cdr3_aa: ASSPWDRVSGYT
clone_size: .; cdr3_length: 13; v_call: TRBV14; cdr3_aa: ASSHGQGNYNEQF
clone_size: .; cdr3_length: 14; v_call: TRBV7-9; cdr3_aa: ASTNGRGSAYNEQF
clone_size: once; cdr3_length: 12; v_call: TRBV7-3; cdr3_aa: ASSPGGGEETQY
clone_size: .; cdr3_length: 14; v_call: TRBV4-1; cdr3_aa: ASSQDPTSRGDTQY
clone_size: .; cdr3_length: 12; v_call: TRBV27; cdr3_aa: ASSFWTSGSEQY
clone_size: .; cdr3_length: 12; v_call: TRBV7-9; cdr3_aa: ASSPEDRANGYT
clone_size: .; cdr3_length: 14; v_call: TRBV7-2; cdr3_aa: ASSLAGRAGNNEQF
clone_size: .; cdr3_length: 13; v_call: TRBV5-5; cdr3_aa: ASSLGGTHSYEQY
clone_size: once; cdr3_length: 12; v_call: TRBV27; cdr3_aa: ASSSPGTEETQY
clone_size: .; cdr3_length: 11; v_call: TRBV30; cdr3_aa: AWRTDSYYGYT
clone_size: .; cdr3_length: 14; v_call: TRBV4-1; cdr3_aa: ASSPQPDSVGQPQH
clone_size: .; cdr3_length: 11; v_call: TRBV19; cdr3_aa: ASSTGADYGYT
clone_size: .; cdr3_length: 12; v_call: TRBV7-2; cdr3_aa: ASTWDYLTYEQY
clone_size: .; cdr3_length: 10; v_call: TRBV6-2/TRBV6-3; cdr3_aa: ASSQGVTEAF
clone_size: .; cdr3_length: 14; v_call: TRBV13; cdr3_aa: ASSSILAGGRNEQF
clone_size: .; cdr3_length: 10; v_call: TRBV12-3/TRBV12-4; cdr3_aa: ASSPGGHGYT
clone_size: .; cdr3_length: 11; v_call: TRBV6-6; cdr3_aa: ASGGGRNTEAF